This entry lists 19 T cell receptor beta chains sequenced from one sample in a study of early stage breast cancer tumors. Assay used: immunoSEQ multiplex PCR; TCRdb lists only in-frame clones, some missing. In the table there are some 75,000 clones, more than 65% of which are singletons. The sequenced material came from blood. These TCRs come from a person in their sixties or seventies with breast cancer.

CDR3: CASSLTGTYEQYF. The CDR3 DNA is TGTGCCAGCAGTTTGACAGGAACCTACGAGCAGTACTTC. The rearrangement links TRBV28 to TRBJ2-7; tentatively, D is TRBD1 (6 bases). The ends were cut back, 3 bases at V and 2 bases at J, with 8 bases in the middle. CDR1 and CDR2 from the germline V gene are MDHEN and SYDVKM. The CDR3 runs 13 residues.

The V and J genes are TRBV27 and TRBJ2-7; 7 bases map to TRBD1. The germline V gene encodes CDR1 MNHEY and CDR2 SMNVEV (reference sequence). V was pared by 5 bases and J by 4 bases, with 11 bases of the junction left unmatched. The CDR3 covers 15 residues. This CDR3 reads CASSPQYRGSYEQYF. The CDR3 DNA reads TGTGCCAGCAGTCCCCAGTACAGGGGTTCTTACGAGCAGTACTTC.

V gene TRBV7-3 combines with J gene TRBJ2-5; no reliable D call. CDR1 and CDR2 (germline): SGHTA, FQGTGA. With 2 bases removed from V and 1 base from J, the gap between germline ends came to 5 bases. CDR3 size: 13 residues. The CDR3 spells CASSLGTQETQYF. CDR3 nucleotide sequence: TGTGCCAGCAGCTTAGGAACCCAAGAGACCCAGTACTTC.

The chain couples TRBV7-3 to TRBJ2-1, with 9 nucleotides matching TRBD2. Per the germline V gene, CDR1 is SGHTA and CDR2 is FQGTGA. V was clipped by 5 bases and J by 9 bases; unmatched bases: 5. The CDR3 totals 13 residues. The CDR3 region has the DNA TGTGCCAGCAGCAGAGGACTAGCGTCTGAGCAGTTCTTC. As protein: CASSRGLASEQFF.

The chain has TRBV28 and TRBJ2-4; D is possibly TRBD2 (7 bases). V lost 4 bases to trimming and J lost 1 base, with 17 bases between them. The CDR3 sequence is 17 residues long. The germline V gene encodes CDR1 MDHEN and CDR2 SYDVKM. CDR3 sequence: CASSSGEGGLAKNIQYF. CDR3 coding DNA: TGTGCCAGCAGTTCCGGGGAGGGGGGATTGGCCAAAAACATTCAGTACTTC. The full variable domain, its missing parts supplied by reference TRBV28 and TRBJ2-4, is DVKVTQSSRYLVKRTGEKVFLECVQDMDHENMFWYRQDPGLGLRLIYFSYDVKMKEKGDIPEGYSVSREKKERFSLILESASTNQTSMYLCASSSGEGGLAKNIQYFGAGTRLSVL.

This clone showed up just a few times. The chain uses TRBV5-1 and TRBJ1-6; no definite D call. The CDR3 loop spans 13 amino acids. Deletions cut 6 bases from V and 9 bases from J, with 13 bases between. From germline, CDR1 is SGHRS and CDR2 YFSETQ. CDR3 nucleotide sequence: TGCGCCAGCAAAGGATTAGGCGGTTCACCCCTCCACTTT. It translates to CASKGLGGSPLHF.

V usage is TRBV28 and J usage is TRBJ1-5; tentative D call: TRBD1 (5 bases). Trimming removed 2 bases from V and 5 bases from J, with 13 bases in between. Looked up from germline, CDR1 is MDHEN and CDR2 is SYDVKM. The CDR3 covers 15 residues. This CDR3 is CASSLEDRKYQPQHF. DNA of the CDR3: TGTGCCAGCAGTTTAGAAGACAGAAAGTATCAGCCCCAGCATTTT.

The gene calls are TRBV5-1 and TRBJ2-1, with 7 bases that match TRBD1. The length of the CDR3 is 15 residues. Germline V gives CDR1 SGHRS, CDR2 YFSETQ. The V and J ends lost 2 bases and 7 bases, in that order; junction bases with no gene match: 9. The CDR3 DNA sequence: TGCGCCAGCAGCTTAACCGGGACAGCGGATAATGAGCAGTTCTTC. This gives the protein CASSLTGTADNEQFF. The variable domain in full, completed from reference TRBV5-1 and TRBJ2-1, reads KAGVTQTPRYLIKTRGQQVTLSCSPISGHRSVSWYQQTPGQGLQFLFEYFSETQRNKGNFPGRFSGRQFSNSRSEMNVSTLELGDSALYLCASSLTGTADNEQFFGPGTRLTVL.

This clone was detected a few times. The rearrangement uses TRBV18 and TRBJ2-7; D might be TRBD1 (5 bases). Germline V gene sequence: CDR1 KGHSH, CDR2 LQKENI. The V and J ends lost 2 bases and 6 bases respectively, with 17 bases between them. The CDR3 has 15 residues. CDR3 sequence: CASSPSTGPQSEQYF. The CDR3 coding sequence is TGTGCCAGCTCACCAAGTACAGGTCCGCAGTCCGAGCAGTACTTC. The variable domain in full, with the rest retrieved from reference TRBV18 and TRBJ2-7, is NAGVMQNPRHLVRRRGQEARLRCSPMKGHSHVYWYRQLPEEGLKFMVYLQKENIIDESGMPKERFSAEFPKEGPSILRIQQVVRGDSAAYFCASSPSTGPQSEQYFGPGTRLTVT.

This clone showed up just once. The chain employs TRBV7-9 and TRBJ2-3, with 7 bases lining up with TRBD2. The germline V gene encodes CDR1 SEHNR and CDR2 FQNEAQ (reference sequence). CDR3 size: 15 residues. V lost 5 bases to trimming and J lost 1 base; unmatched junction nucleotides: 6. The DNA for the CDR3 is TGTGCCAGCAGCCCCTTGGCGGGGGGCACAGATACGCAGTATTTT. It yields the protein CASSPLAGGTDTQYF.

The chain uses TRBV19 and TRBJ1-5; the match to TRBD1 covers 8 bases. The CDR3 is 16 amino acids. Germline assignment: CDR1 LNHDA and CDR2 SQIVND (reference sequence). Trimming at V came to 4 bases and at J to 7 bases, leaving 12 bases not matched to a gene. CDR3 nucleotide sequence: TGTGCCAGTAGTAGGCCGAGGCAGGGGGCAAACCAGCCCCAGCATTTT. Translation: CASSRPRQGANQPQHF.

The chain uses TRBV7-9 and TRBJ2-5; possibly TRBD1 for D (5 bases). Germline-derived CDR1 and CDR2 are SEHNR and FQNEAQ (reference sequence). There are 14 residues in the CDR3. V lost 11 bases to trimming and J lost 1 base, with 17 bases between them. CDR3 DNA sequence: TGTGCCTCCCTCCCTCAGGGTATCCAAGAGACCCAGTACTTC. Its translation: CASLPQGIQETQYF.

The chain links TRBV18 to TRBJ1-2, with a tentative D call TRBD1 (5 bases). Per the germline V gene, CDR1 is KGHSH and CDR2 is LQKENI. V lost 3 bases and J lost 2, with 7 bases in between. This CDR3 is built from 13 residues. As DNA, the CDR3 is TGTGCCAGCTCACCGGAGGGGAACTATGGCTACACCTTC. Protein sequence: CASSPEGNYGYTF. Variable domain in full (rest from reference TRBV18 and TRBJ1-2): NAGVMQNPRHLVRRRGQEARLRCSPMKGHSHVYWYRQLPEEGLKFMVYLQKENIIDESGMPKERFSAEFPKEGPSILRIQQVVRGDSAAYFCASSPEGNYGYTFGSGTRLTVV.

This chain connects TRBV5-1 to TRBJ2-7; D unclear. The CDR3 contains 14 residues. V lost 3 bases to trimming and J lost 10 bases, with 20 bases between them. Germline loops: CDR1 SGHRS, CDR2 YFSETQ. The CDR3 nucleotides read TGCGCCAGCAGCTCCCCGGGCGGTCTTACTATCCAGTACTTC. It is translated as CASSSPGGLTIQYF.

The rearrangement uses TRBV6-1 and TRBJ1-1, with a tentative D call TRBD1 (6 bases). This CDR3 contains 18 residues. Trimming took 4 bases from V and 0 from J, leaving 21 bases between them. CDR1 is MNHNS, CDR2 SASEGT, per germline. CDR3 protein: CASSGLQGRTRMNTEAFF. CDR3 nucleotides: TGTGCCAGCAGTGGCCTACAGGGAAGGACTAGGATGAACACTGAAGCTTTCTTT.

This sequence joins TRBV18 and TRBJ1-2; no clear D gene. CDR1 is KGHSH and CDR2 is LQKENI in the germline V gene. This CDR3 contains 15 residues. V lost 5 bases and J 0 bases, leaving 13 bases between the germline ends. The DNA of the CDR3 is TGTGCCAGCTCAGCTGCAGGATCTACTAACTATGGCTACACCTTC. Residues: CASSAAGSTNYGYTF.

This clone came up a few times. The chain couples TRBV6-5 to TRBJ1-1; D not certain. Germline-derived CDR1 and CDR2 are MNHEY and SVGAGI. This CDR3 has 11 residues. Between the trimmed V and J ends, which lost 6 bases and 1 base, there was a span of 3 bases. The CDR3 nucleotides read TGTGCCAGCAGGAGGAACACTGAAGCTTTCTTT. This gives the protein CASRRNTEAFF.

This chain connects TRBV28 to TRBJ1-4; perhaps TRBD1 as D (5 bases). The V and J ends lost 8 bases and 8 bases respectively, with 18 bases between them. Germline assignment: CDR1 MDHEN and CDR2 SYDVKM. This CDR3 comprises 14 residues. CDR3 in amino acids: CASLVTGPVEKLFF. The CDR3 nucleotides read TGTGCCAGCCTGGTCACAGGCCCTGTCGAAAAACTGTTTTTT.

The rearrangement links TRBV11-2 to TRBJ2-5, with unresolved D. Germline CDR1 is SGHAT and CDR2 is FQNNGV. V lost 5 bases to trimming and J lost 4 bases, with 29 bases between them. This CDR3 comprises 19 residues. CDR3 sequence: CASSPAEGWANPRPETQYF. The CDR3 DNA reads TGTGCCAGCAGCCCAGCAGAAGGGTGGGCGAACCCCAGGCCAGAGACCCAGTACTTC. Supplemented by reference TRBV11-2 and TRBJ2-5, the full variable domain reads EAGVAQSPRYKIIEKRQSVAFWCNPISGHATLYWYQQILGQGPKLLIQFQNNGVVDDSQLPKDRFSAERLKGVDSTLKIQPAKLEDSAVYLCASSPAEGWANPRPETQYFGPGTRLLVL.